This TCR beta chain stems from a study of blood T cell repertoires in COVID-19. Study as a whole: T cells, B-cell-depleted T cells, or PBMCs provided the cDNA or gDNA that served as material.

TCRdb's table, derived via immunoSEQ multiplex PCR, lists solely in-frame clones and lacks some. The sample includes 250,000 to 300,000 clones, about nine tenths of them seen just once. Germline CDR1 MDHEN, CDR2 SYDVKM. This CDR3 is 18 amino acids long. V was pared by 5 bases and J by 2 bases, with 16 bases of the junction left unmatched. Those enrolled, adults aged roughly 18 to 95 years, came from fewer than 25 US areas. Cohort assignment relied on participant-reported clinical history. Recovered participants had two consecutive negative NP/OP PCR tests, healthcare professional clearance, or symptom resolution.

The TCR originated in a woman between 40 and 55 years old who had recovered from COVID-19. The chain joins TRBV28 to TRBJ2-5; 8 nucleotides line up with TRBD1. Input material: PBMCs or T cells enriched from blood (not recorded which). CDR3 nucleotides: TGTGCCAGCAGTACTCCGAAGCGGACAGGGAGCTTACAAGAGACCCAGTACTTC. Translated: CASSTPKRTGSLQETQYF.